Listed below are T cell receptor beta chains from one sample, sequenced in a study of T cell responses to AZD1222 COVID-19 vaccine. Sequencing was performed with immunoSEQ multiplex PCR; in TCRdb, only in-frame clones are kept and a portion is missing. Counted here are about 120,000 clones, 70% to 90% occurring once; the ten biggest clones make up about 4%. Sequenced material: peripheral blood, taken 28 days after the second AZD1222 dose. The source of these receptors is an adult who received the AZD1222 COVID-19 vaccine. Each CDR3 is given with its conserved first and last residue. Each record gives: clone size, J gene, D gene, V gene, CDR3 DNA, CDR3 protein. The D gene is left open where the match is weak. Clone size, where shown, is once, few, many, or a class for clones that have expanded.

. | TRBJ2-1 | TRBD2 | TRBV7-6 | TGTGCCAGCAGCGTTGGGACTAGCGGGGGGGACAATGAGCAGTTCTTC | CASSVGTSGGDNEQFF
. | TRBJ2-2 | TRBD2 | TRBV4-2 | TGTGCCAGCAGCCCAGGGACTAGCGGGAGGGAGAACACCGGGGAGCTGTTTTTT | CASSPGTSGRENTGELFF
. | TRBJ2-7 | TRBD1 | TRBV19 | TGTGCCAGTAGTGCTAGGCTACAGGGGGCGCTCGAGCAGTACTTC | CASSARLQGALEQYF
. | TRBJ1-1 | TRBD1 | TRBV7-9 | TGTGCCAGCAGCTGGGACAGGGATAACACTGAAGCTTTCTTT | CASSWDRDNTEAFF
. | TRBJ2-7 | . | TRBV25-1 | TGTGCCAGCAGTTTCTCGGGAATCTACGAGCAGTACTTC | CASSFSGIYEQYF
. | TRBJ2-7 | TRBD1 | TRBV7-3 | TGTGCCAGCAGCGACAAGGGGGCCCTAGATTTCGGGTCTCCCTACGAGCAGTACTTC | CASSDKGALDFGSPYEQYF
. | TRBJ2-1 | TRBD2 | TRBV5-6 | TGTGCCAGCAGCTCCGGGACTAGCGGGTGGAATGAGCAGTTCTTC | CASSSGTSGWNEQFF
. | TRBJ1-5 | . | TRBV4-1 | TGCGCCAGCAGCCAAGTGAATTTAGTGGAGAATCAGCCCCAGCATTTT | CASSQVNLVENQPQHF
. | TRBJ1-3 | . | TRBV9 | TGTGCCAGCAGCGACCCCCAGGGGCAACCCCCCTTTGGAAACACCATATATTTT | CASSDPQGQPPFGNTIYF
. | TRBJ1-1 | . | TRBV6-5 | TGTGCCAGCAGCCGGGGTCGGAACACTGAAGCTTTCTTT | CASSRGRNTEAFF
. | TRBJ1-6 | . | TRBV15 | TGTGCCACCAGCACAGGTGGGTCCTATAATTCACCCCTCCACTTT | CATSTGGSYNSPLHF
. | TRBJ1-5 | TRBD1 | TRBV28 | TGTGCCAGCAGGACCTCCGGGACAGGGACGATCAGTCAGCCCCAGCATTTT | CASRTSGTGTISQPQHF
once | TRBJ2-4 | . | TRBV9 | TGTGCCAGCAGCGTCGACAGCTTAAACATTCAGTACTTC | CASSVDSLNIQYF
once | TRBJ1-5 | . | TRBV21-1 | TGTGCCAGCAGCAATCGGGTTTTAGTGTCGGTTTATAGCAATCAGCCCCAGCATTTT | CASSNRVLVSVYSNQPQHF
. | TRBJ1-2 | . | TRBV28 | TGTGCCAGCAGTTTCGGACAAAACTATGGCTACACCTTC | CASSFGQNYGYTF
. | TRBJ2-7 | . | TRBV6-6 | TGTGCCAGCATGGGGCCCGGGACACTAGCCTACGAGCAGTACTTC | CASMGPGTLAYEQYF
. | TRBJ2-1 | TRBD2 | TRBV28 | TGTGCCAGCAGTTTCCTCCCGGGGGCTAGCGGGACGAATGAGCAGTTCTTC | CASSFLPGASGTNEQFF
once | TRBJ1-4 | . | TRBV19 | TGTGCCAGTACCCTCCGACAGGTCCAACTCAATGAAAAACTGTTTTTT | CASTLRQVQLNEKLFF
. | TRBJ1-2 | TRBD1 | TRBV6-5 | TGTGCCAGCAGCACCGCCTCGCAGGGGGCCGGCTACACCTTC | CASSTASQGAGYTF
. | TRBJ2-1 | . | TRBV18 | TGTGCCAGCTCACGCGGGTGGGGCGGGGATGAGCAGTTCTTC | CASSRGWGGDEQFF
. | TRBJ1-2 | . | TRBV28 | TGTGCCAGCAGTTTAACCCGGGGGGGTAACTATGGCTACACCTTC | CASSLTRGGNYGYTF
. | TRBJ2-3 | TRBD2 | TRBV18 | TGTGCCAGCTCACCACTCGCTAGCGGCCACGATACGCAGTATTTT | CASSPLASGHDTQYF
. | TRBJ1-6 | . | TRBV5-1 | TGCGCCAGCAGCTTGGTGGGGGATCCCAATTCACCCCTCCACTTT | CASSLVGDPNSPLHF
. | TRBJ2-3 | . | TRBV4-1 | TGCGCCAGCAGCCAAGATTTCGTCGGGGCGGATACGCAGTATTTT | CASSQDFVGADTQYF
. | TRBJ1-2 | . | TRBV3-1/TRBV3-2 | TGTGCCAGCAGCCAAGCCCAGGGGACCTATGGCTACACCTTC | CASSQAQGTYGYTF